The clone carrying this T cell receptor (beta chain) ranks as medium-sized (0.01 to 0.1%). TCRdb itself ran the 5' RACE reads through MiXCR, one entry per CDR3 protein. The repertoire holds about 8,600 distinct CDR3 sequences, approximately 16% seen once, with 3.5% in the top ten. The V end lost 4 bases, the J end lost 10 bases, and 11 bases lay between the germline ends. The germline V gene encodes CDR1 SGHTA and CDR2 FQGNSA. This CDR3 has 13 amino acids. The sequencing input was memory CD4+ T cells sorted from blood. This sample's subset: memory CD4+ T cells, CD4+CD45RO+CD25-. The TCR comes from a female donor with breast cancer. This chain links TRBV7-2 with TRBJ1-6, with D perhaps TRBD1 (5 bases). CDR3 region: CASSSTRDSPLHF. CDR3 coding DNA: TGTGCCAGCAGCTCAACGAGGGACTCACCCCTCCACTTT.